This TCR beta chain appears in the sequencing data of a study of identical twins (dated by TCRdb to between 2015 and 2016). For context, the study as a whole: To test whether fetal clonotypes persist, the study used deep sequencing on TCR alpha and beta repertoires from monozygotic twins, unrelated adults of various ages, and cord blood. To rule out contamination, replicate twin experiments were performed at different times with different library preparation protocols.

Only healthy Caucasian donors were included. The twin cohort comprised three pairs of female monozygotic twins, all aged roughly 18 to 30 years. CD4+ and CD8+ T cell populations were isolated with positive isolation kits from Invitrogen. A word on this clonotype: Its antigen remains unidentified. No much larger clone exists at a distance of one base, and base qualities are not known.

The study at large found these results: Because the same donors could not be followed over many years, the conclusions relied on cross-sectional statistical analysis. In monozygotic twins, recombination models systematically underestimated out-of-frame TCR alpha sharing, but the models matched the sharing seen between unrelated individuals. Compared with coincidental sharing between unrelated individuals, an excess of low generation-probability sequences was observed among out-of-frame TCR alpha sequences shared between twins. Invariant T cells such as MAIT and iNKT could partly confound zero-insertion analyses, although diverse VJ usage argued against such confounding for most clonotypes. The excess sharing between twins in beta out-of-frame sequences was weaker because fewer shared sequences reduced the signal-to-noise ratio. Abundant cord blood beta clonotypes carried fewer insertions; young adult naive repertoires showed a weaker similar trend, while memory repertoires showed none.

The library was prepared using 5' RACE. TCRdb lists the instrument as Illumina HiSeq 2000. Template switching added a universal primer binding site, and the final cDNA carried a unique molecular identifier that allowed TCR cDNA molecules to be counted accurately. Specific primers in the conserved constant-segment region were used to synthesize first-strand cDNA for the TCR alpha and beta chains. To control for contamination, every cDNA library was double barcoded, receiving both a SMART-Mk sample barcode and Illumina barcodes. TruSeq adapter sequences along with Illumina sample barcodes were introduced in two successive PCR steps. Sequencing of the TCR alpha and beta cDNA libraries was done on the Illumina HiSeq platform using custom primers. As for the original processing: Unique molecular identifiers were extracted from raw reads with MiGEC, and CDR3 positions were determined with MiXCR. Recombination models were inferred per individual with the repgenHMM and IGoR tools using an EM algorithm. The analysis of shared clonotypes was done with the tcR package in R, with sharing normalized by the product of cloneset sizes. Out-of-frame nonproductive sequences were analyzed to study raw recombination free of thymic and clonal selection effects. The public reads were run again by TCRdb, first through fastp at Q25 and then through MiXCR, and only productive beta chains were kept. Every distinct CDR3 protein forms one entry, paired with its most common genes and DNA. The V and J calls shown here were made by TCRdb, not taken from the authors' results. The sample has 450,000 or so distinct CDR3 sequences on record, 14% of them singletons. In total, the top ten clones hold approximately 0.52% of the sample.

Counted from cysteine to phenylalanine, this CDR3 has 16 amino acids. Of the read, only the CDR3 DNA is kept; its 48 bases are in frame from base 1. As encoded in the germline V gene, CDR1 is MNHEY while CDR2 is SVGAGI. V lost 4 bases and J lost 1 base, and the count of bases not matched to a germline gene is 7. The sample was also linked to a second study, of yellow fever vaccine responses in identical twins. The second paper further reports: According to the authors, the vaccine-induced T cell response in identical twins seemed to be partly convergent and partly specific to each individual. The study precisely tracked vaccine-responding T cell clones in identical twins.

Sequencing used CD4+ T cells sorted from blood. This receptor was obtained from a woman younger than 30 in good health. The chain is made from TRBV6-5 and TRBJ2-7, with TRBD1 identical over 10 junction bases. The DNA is TGTGCCAGCAGTTCTCTGGACAGGGGGTATTCCTACGAGCAGTACTTC. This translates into CASSSLDRGYSYEQYF.